Below, 8 T cell receptor beta chains from the same sample are listed, as sequenced in a study of T cells after posttransplantation cyclophosphamide. The data were produced by immunoSEQ multiplex PCR, yet TCRdb's version contains in-frame clones alone and is incomplete. The sample shows around 30,000 clones, none of them appearing just once. Sequences were obtained from PBMCs. These receptor sequences come from a woman aged 55-69 years in good health, CMV-negative, and a related stem cell transplant donor.

Only a few counts were recorded for this clone. The chain employs TRBV18 and TRBJ2-3; TRBD2 is a possible D gene (6 bases). The V gene's germline CDR1 is KGHSH and CDR2 LQKENI. The CDR3 length is 16 residues. Trimming pared 1 base from V and 0 bases from J, leaving 11 bases between. DNA for the CDR3: TGTGCCAGCTCACCACTCGATGGGGGGAGCACAGATACGCAGTATTTT. Its translation is CASSPLDGGSTDTQYF.

V and J are TRBV14 and TRBJ2-7; TRBD2 matches 8 bases. Trimming cost V 3 bases and J 2 bases; bases outside gene matches: 6. The CDR3 spans 15 residues. Germline CDR1 and CDR2: SGHDN and FVKESK. The chain's CDR3 is CASSHRTSGPYEQYF. For the CDR3, the DNA is TGTGCCAGCAGCCACCGAACTAGCGGTCCCTACGAGCAGTACTTC.

This clone was found many times. V usage is TRBV7-2 and J usage is TRBJ2-3; D uncertain. V gave up 3 bases and J gave up 2 bases, with 6 bases separating them. The CDR3 covers 13 residues. Germline V lookup: CDR1 SGHTA, CDR2 FQGNSA. CDR3 in amino acids: CASSFRVTDTQYF. The DNA for the CDR3 is TGTGCCAGCAGCTTCCGGGTCACAGATACGCAGTATTTT.

This clone showed up many times. The chain recombines TRBV5-1 with TRBJ2-3; 8 bases are shared with TRBD1. Germline V gene lookup returns CDR1 SGHRS and CDR2 YFSETQ. CDR3 length: 14 residues. V lost 8 bases and J lost 0; bases outside the gene matches: 5. The CDR3 reads CASLDRGSTDTQYF. The CDR3 nucleotides read TGCGCCAGTTTAGACAGGGGTAGCACAGATACGCAGTATTTT.

The table lists this clone with many counts. The chain uses TRBV7-9 and TRBJ1-4; 7 bases are shared with TRBD1. Germline-derived CDR1 and CDR2 are SEHNR and FQNEAQ (reference sequence). V lost 5 bases and J lost 8; bases outside the gene matches: 8. The CDR3 has 14 residues. The DNA for the CDR3 is TGTGCCAGCAGCCCACAGGGGTACCTCGAAAAACTGTTTTTT. This translates into CASSPQGYLEKLFF.

This clone has a count of ten or more. This chain links TRBV4-3 with TRBJ1-6; the D gene is possibly TRBD1 (5 bases). Trimming took 0 bases from V and 0 from J, leaving 6 bases between them. The CDR3 is made up of 16 amino acids. Germline CDR1 reads LGHNA; CDR2 reads YSLEER. The CDR3 DNA reads as TGCGCCAGCAGCCAAGAGGGGCACTCCTATAATTCACCCCTCCACTTT. It specifies CASSQEGHSYNSPLHF.

This clone was detected many times. The rearrangement links TRBV9 to TRBJ1-2; D is unresolved. Germline lookup yields CDR1 SGDLS and CDR2 YYNGEE. The CDR3 extends over 14 amino acids. Trimming left V 1 base short and J 7 bases short, with 14 bases between. DNA of the CDR3: TGTGCCAGCAGCGTACGGCCTCAACAGTCTGGCTACACCTTC. Translating gives CASSVRPQQSGYTF.

Many counts were recorded for this clone. The J gene is TRBJ1-1, the V gene TRBV5-1, with D possibly matching TRBD1 (5 bases). The length of the CDR3 is 20 residues. Trimming pared 4 bases from V and 1 base from J, leaving 29 bases between. Per the germline V gene, CDR1 is SGHRS and CDR2 is YFSETQ. For the CDR3, the DNA is TGCGCCAGCAGCGTTGGACCCAGGGTTCAGGGAACGACCCCGAACACTGAAGCTTTCTTT. The encoded protein is CASSVGPRVQGTTPNTEAFF.